These 23 T cell receptor beta chains were sequenced from one sample in a study of shared clonotypes between healthy human individuals. As defined, naive CD8 cells were CD45RO-negative and positively selected for CCR7, with terminally differentiated effector memory CD45RA+ cells excluded. Only in-frame clones appear in the TCRdb table, and some are missing; sequencing was by immunoSEQ multiplex PCR. The table shows under 1 million clones, with about 92% occurring only once. What was sequenced was naive CD8+ T cells sorted from blood. These receptors all come from a man under 40 in good health.

The chain combines TRBV11-1 with TRBJ1-2; the match to TRBD1 covers 8 bases. CDR1 and CDR2 from the germline V gene are SGHAT and FQDESV (reference sequence). J gave up 8 bases and V 1 base, and 6 bases lay outside the gene matches. The CDR3 has 14 residues. CDR3 DNA: TGTGCCAGCAGCTTAGGGTCAGGGGGCTCCGGCTACACCTTC. Protein product: CASSLGSGGSGYTF. The whole variable domain, filled in from reference TRBV11-1 and TRBJ1-2, reads EAEVAQSPRYKITEKSQAVAFWCDPISGHATLYWYRQILGQGPELLVQFQDESVVDDSQLPKDRFSAERLKGVDSTLKIQPAELGDSAMYLCASSLGSGGSGYTFGSGTRLTVV.

The J gene is TRBJ2-3, the V gene TRBV27; D ambiguous. The germline gives CDR1 MNHEY, CDR2 SMNVEV (reference sequence). The CDR3 runs to 16 residues. The germline V and J ends were trimmed by 5 bases and 2 bases, with 17 bases remaining between them. The CDR3 coding sequence is TGTGCCAGCAGTCCAACCCAAATAGTTTCCACAGATACGCAGTATTTT. This translates into CASSPTQIVSTDTQYF.

CDR3 sequence: CASSLTAGEQYF. Here the CDR3 DNA reads TGTGCCAGCAGCTTGACGGCGGGAGAGCAGTACTTC. This sequence joins TRBV13 and TRBJ2-7; weak D call: TRBD2 (6 bases). CDR3 length equals 12 residues. CDR1 is PRHDT and CDR2 is FYEKMQ in the germline V gene (reference sequence). With 3 bases removed from V and 7 bases from J, the gap between germline ends came to 10 bases. Looking up the rest from reference TRBV13 and TRBJ2-7 gives the full variable domain: AAGVIQSPRHLIKEKRETATLKCYPIPRHDTVYWYQQGPGQDPQFLISFYEKMQSDKGSIPDRFSAQQFSDYHSELNMSSLELGDSALYFCASSLTAGEQYFGPGTRLTVT.

V is TRBV29-1 and J is TRBJ2-7; D is tentatively TRBD1 or TRBD2 (5 bases each). V was trimmed by 5 bases and J by 5 bases, leaving 28 bases between them. The CDR3 has 17 residues. Germline V gene sequence: CDR1 SQVTM, CDR2 ANQGSEA. The CDR3 bases are TGCAGCGTTTCAGAGTACTCTCTTGGGGGTCTTTTCAACGAGCAGTACTTC. Amino acid sequence: CSVSEYSLGGLFNEQYF.

This clone is a singleton in its sample. The chain joins TRBV27 to TRBJ2-1, with D possibly matching TRBD2 (6 bases). Trimming cost V 4 bases and J 3 bases, with 10 bases left between them. Germline V gives CDR1 MNHEY, CDR2 SMNVEV (reference sequence). The CDR3 has 14 residues. CDR3 amino acids: CASSSRTIYNEQFF. The CDR3, as DNA: TGTGCCAGCAGTTCACGGACTATCTACAATGAGCAGTTCTTC.

This chain uses TRBV5-4 with TRBJ2-5, with 13 bases fitting TRBD2. The V and J ends lost 7 bases and 4 bases, in that order; junction bases with no gene match: 7. CDR3 length: 15 amino acids. CDR1 and CDR2 from the germline V gene are SGHNT and YYREEE (reference sequence). The CDR3 sequence: CASGPGTSGIETQYF. The CDR3 region has the DNA TGTGCCAGCGGGCCCGGGACTAGCGGGATAGAGACCCAGTACTTC.

Note on this clone: Other DNA sequences in the sample encode the same CDR3. The chain carries TRBV6-5 and TRBJ1-1; TRBD1 is a possible D gene (5 bases). Germline CDR1 is MNHEY and CDR2 is SVGAGI. This CDR3 contains 12 residues. The V end lost 3 bases, the J end lost 4 bases, and 6 bases lay between the germline ends. CDR3 nucleotides: TGTGCCAGCAGTTATGGGGGCACTGAAGCTTTCTTT. Translating gives CASSYGGTEAFF.

This clone was seen only a few times. This clone may be a read error of a much larger clone one base away. This sample includes further DNA sequences coding for the same CDR3. The V gene is TRBV9, the J gene TRBJ2-7; D is undetermined. The germline V gene encodes CDR1 SGDLS and CDR2 YYNGEE. The V and J ends lost 5 bases and 0 bases respectively, with 6 bases between them. The CDR3 runs to 12 residues. DNA of the CDR3: TGTGCCAGCAGTGGGGACTCCTACGAGCAGTACTTC. It translates to CASSGDSYEQYF.

The CDR3 DNA reads as TGTGCCAGCAGTTTATACGCAGTACCCCTCAGCAATGAGCAGTTCTTC. It encodes CASSLYAVPLSNEQFF. The J gene is TRBJ2-1, the V gene TRBV28, with D uncertain. Germline CDR1 reads MDHEN; CDR2 reads SYDVKM. V shed 1 base and J shed 6 bases, with 16 bases lying between them. The CDR3 length is 16 residues.

CDR3 sequence reads: CASSLEAGANTEAFF. For the CDR3, the DNA is TGTGCCAGCAGCCTGGAGGCGGGGGCGAACACTGAAGCTTTCTTT. The chain couples TRBV4-2 to TRBJ1-1, with TRBD1 as a possible D gene (6 bases). Germline V CDR1 and CDR2: LGHNA, YNFKEQ. The CDR3 loop spans 15 amino acids. V was trimmed by 4 bases and J by 1 base, leaving 13 bases between them.

The chain joins TRBV7-9 to TRBJ2-7; weak D call: TRBD2 (5 bases). V was cut by 5 bases and J by 3 bases, with 11 bases left in between. Germline V gene lookup returns CDR1 SEHNR and CDR2 FQNEAQ (reference sequence). The CDR3 spans 13 residues. CDR3 nucleotides: TGTGCCAGCAGCAGACTAACGGACTACGAGCAGTACTTC. As protein: CASSRLTDYEQYF.

CDR3 sequence (DNA): TGTGCCAGCAGTGGGGCAGGGTATTCCGGGGAGCTGTTTTTT. Its protein is CASSGAGYSGELFF. The chain combines TRBV2 with TRBJ2-2; possibly TRBD1 for D (5 bases). Trimming cost V 4 bases and J 6 bases, with 12 bases left between them. CDR3 length: 14 amino acids. Germline-derived CDR1 and CDR2 are SNHLY and FYNNEI. Full variable domain (rest looked up from reference TRBV2 and TRBJ2-2): EPEVTQTPSHQVTQMGQEVILRCVPISNHLYFYWYRQILGQKVEFLVSFYNNEISEKSEIFDDQFSVERPDGSNFTLKIRSTKLEDSAMYFCASSGAGYSGELFFGEGSRLTVL.

The CDR3: CASTPMGANYGYTF. In DNA form, the CDR3 reads TGTGCCAGCACTCCTATGGGGGCTAACTATGGCTACACCTTC. This chain joins TRBV7-9 and TRBJ1-2; D might be TRBD1 (5 bases). The CDR3 runs to 14 residues. The V and J ends lost 7 bases and 0 bases respectively, with 12 bases between them. The germline V gene has CDR1 SEHNR and CDR2 FQNEAQ (reference sequence).

This clone was detected once. The chain recombines TRBV5-6 with TRBJ2-2, with D perhaps TRBD2 (5 bases). Per germline, CDR1 SGHDT and CDR2 YYEEEE. This CDR3 has 13 amino acids. V was pared by 3 bases and J by 5 bases, with 8 bases between. This CDR3 is CASSSRGTGELFF. The CDR3 DNA reads as TGTGCCAGCAGCTCTCGGGGAACCGGGGAGCTGTTTTTT.

The chain employs TRBV2 and TRBJ2-7, with TRBD1 matching over 10 bases. V lost 11 bases and J lost 1; bases outside the gene matches: 11. CDR3 size: 15 residues. Per the germline V gene, CDR1 is SNHLY and CDR2 is FYNNEI. CDR3 sequence: CAARVGQGTSYEQYF. In DNA, the CDR3 is TGTGCCGCCAGGGTGGGACAGGGGACATCCTACGAGCAGTACTTC.

This sequence joins TRBV7-9 and TRBJ1-3, with 8 bases fitting TRBD1. V was clipped by 2 bases and J by 3 bases; unmatched bases: 3. Germline-derived CDR1 and CDR2 are SEHNR and FQNEAQ (reference sequence). The CDR3 runs 15 residues. The CDR3 sequence: CASSLPGGSGNTIYF. The CDR3 region has the DNA TGTGCCAGCAGCTTACCAGGGGGCAGTGGAAACACCATATATTTT.

The V and J genes are TRBV5-1 and TRBJ2-5, with 7 bases that match TRBD1. Germline V gene lookup returns CDR1 SGHRS and CDR2 YFSETQ. V lost 3 bases, J lost 0 bases, and 5 bases stayed unmatched. The CDR3 is 15 amino acids. The CDR3 protein is CASSSLTGHQETQYF. The CDR3 DNA is TGCGCCAGCAGCTCCCTGACAGGGCACCAAGAGACCCAGTACTTC.

Comments on this clone: This sample includes further DNA sequences coding for the same CDR3. The chain combines TRBV27 with TRBJ2-7; D gene unclear. From germline, CDR1 is MNHEY and CDR2 SMNVEV (reference sequence). The CDR3 loop spans 13 amino acids. Trimming took off 3 bases at V and 2 bases at J, with 8 bases between the two ends. CDR3 amino acids: CASSLGGTYEQYF. CDR3 nucleotides: TGTGCCAGCAGTTTGGGCGGAACCTACGAGCAGTACTTC.

The rearrangement joins TRBV7-9 to TRBJ2-5, with D unresolved. This CDR3 contains 15 residues. Germline V CDR1 and CDR2: SEHNR, FQNEAQ (reference sequence). V was shortened by 2 bases and J by 3 bases, with 13 bases between the two germline ends. Written as DNA, the CDR3 is TGTGCCAGCAGCTTATTTAGTGGAAGAGAAGAGACCCAGTACTTC. Amino acids: CASSLFSGREETQYF. The full variable domain, with the rest looked up from reference TRBV7-9 and TRBJ2-5, is DTGVSQNPRHKITKRGQNVTFRCDPISEHNRLYWYRQTLGQGPEFLTYFQNEAQLEKSRLLSDRFSAERPKGSFSTLEIQRTEQGDSAMYLCASSLFSGREETQYFGPGTRLLVL.

The chain couples TRBV4-1 to TRBJ2-7; D gene uncertain. The CDR3 covers 15 residues. Germline V CDR1 and CDR2: MGHRA, YSYEKL. V lost 0 bases and J lost 2, with 11 bases in between. The CDR3 sequence: CASSQDGAGPYEQYF. As DNA, the CDR3 is TGCGCCAGCAGCCAAGATGGTGCCGGACCCTACGAGCAGTACTTC.

V usage is TRBV5-8 and J usage is TRBJ1-4, with TRBD1 identical over 8 bases. The CDR3 contains 15 residues. V gave up 4 bases and J gave up 8 bases; unmatched junction bases: 10. Germline CDR1 is SGHTS and CDR2 is YDEGEE. CDR3 sequence (DNA): TGTGCCAGCAGCCACGGGACAGGAGGAATGGAAAAACTGTTTTTT. Translating gives CASSHGTGGMEKLFF.

The chain links TRBV25-1 to TRBJ1-6; D remains unclear. The CDR3 has 17 residues. The germline V and J ends were trimmed by 5 bases and 0 bases, with 14 bases remaining between them. Germline CDR1 and CDR2: MGHDK and SYGVNS. CDR3 sequence: CASSNSTGSSYNSPLHF. CDR3 bases: TGTGCCAGCAGTAACTCCACGGGGAGCTCCTATAATTCACCCCTCCACTTT.

This clone was recorded only once. The chain uses TRBV6-1 and TRBJ1-2; D is uncertain. The CDR3 has 14 amino acids. Trimming shortened V by 3 bases and J by 5 bases, and 13 bases separated the two germline ends. Germline CDR1 is MNHNS and CDR2 is SASEGT. In nucleotides, the CDR3 is TGTGCCAGCAGTGAGGCTGGCACCGCGTATGGCTACACCTTC. The encoded protein is CASSEAGTAYGYTF.